Shown below are 14 T cell receptor beta chains from a single sample sequenced in a study of molecular identifiers for immune sequencing clone quantification. TCRdb fed the PCR reads into MiXCR, producing one record per CDR3 protein. The table includes around 480,000 distinct CDR3 sequences, around 23% detected once. The sequencing sample was made of naive CD8+ T cells from blood, with Jurkat cell RNA spiked in. The subset denotes: FACS-sorted CD8+CD4-CCR7+CD45RA+ naive T cells. These receptors were obtained from a human donor in good health. Some libraries in this study had Jurkat cell RNA spiked in.

Note on this clonotype: A much larger clone sits a single nucleotide away, making a read error possible. The rearrangement uses TRBV16 and TRBJ1-2; a weak D match, TRBD1 (6 bases). The length of the CDR3 is 15 residues. CDR1 is KGHSY and CDR2 is FQNENV in the germline V gene. The CDR3 bases are TGTGCCAGCAGCCACGTGACAGGCGGCAACTCTGGCTACACCTTC. Translated, it gives CASSHVTGGNSGYTF.

In its sample, this clonotype was seen many times. This chain joins TRBV7-2 and TRBJ2-3, with D perhaps matching TRBD1 (5 bases). V was cut by 1 base and J by 7 bases, with 15 bases left in between. Germline V lookup: CDR1 SGHTA, CDR2 FQGNSA. CDR3 length equals 15 residues. CDR3 sequence (DNA): TGTGCCAGCAGCTTAGTATCAGGGAAGTTAAATACGCAGTATTTT. Its protein product is CASSLVSGKLNTQYF.

On this clonotype itself: This could be a read error, since a much larger clone is one nucleotide away. This chain connects TRBV14 to TRBJ1-2; D call uncertain. CDR3 size: 13 residues. V lost 0 bases, J lost 5 bases, and 7 bases lay in between. Looked up from germline, CDR1 is SGHDN and CDR2 is FVKESK. The CDR3 region has the DNA TGTGCCAGCAGCCAAGATCAGGATTATGGCTACACCTTC. Translating gives CASSQDQDYGYTF. Supplemented by reference TRBV14 and TRBJ1-2, the full variable domain reads EAGVTQFPSHSVIEKGQTVTLRCDPISGHDNLYWYRRVMGKEIKFLLHFVKESKQDESGMPNNRFLAERTGGTYSTLKVQPAELEDSGVYFCASSQDQDYGYTFGSGTRLTVV.

As regards this clonotype: A much larger clone lies a single base off, so this may be a read error. The rearrangement joins TRBV20-1 to TRBJ2-7; D could derive from TRBD1 or TRBD2 (5 bases each). The CDR3 spans 14 residues. CDR1 is DFQATT and CDR2 is SNEGSKA in the germline V gene (reference sequence). V lost 3 bases to trimming and J lost 3 bases, with 15 bases between them. The CDR3 protein is CSASGGSGYYEQYF. CDR3 DNA: TGCAGTGCTAGTGGGGGTTCGGGGTACTACGAGCAGTACTTC.

This clonotype was detected ten times or more. This chain uses TRBV27 with TRBJ2-1, with 13 bases matching TRBD2. The germline V gene has CDR1 MNHEY and CDR2 SMNVEV (reference sequence). V was clipped by 1 base and J by 8 bases; unmatched bases: 8. CDR3 length equals 17 residues. The CDR3 region has the DNA TGTGCCAGCAGTTTATTAACTAGCGGGGGGGCCGCCCATGAGCAGTTCTTC. This sequence encodes CASSLLTSGGAAHEQFF.

This clonotype was seen a few times. The chain combines TRBV29-1 with TRBJ2-1; D is unresolved. In germline, CDR1 is SQVTM, CDR2 ANQGSEA. The CDR3 spans 13 residues. V was shortened by 7 bases and J by 3 bases, with 13 bases between the two germline ends. The CDR3 nucleotides read TGCAGCGCAGATAGGGCGGACTACAATGAGCAGTTCTTC. Protein sequence: CSADRADYNEQFF.

The chain links TRBV20-1 to TRBJ2-3, with unresolved D. Germline V CDR1 and CDR2: DFQATT, SNEGSKA (reference sequence). This CDR3 is 13 amino acids long. V was trimmed by 5 bases and J by 4 bases, leaving 13 bases between them. CDR3 sequence (DNA): TGCAGTGCTGTCCTCGAGGTCGCAGATACGCAGTATTTT. This codes for CSAVLEVADTQYF.

This clonotype was observed at least ten times. This sequence joins TRBV7-9 and TRBJ1-1; unclear D gene. The CDR3 sequence is 13 residues long. The ends were cut back, 3 bases at V and 7 bases at J, with 12 bases in the middle. Per germline, CDR1 SEHNR and CDR2 FQNEAQ (reference sequence). The CDR3 is CASSFVADLEAFF. CDR3 sequence (DNA): TGTGCCAGCAGCTTTGTGGCAGACCTTGAAGCTTTCTTT. Variable domain in full (rest from reference TRBV7-9 and TRBJ1-1): DTGVSQNPRHKITKRGQNVTFRCDPISEHNRLYWYRQTLGQGPEFLTYFQNEAQLEKSRLLSDRFSAERPKGSFSTLEIQRTEQGDSAMYLCASSFVADLEAFFGQGTRLTVV.

Concerning this clonotype: With a much larger clone just one base away, this may be a read error. The chain is built from TRBV7-9 and TRBJ1-1; TRBD1 agrees at 7 bases. This CDR3 spans 13 amino acids. From germline, CDR1 is SEHNR and CDR2 FQNEAQ (reference sequence). Written as DNA, the CDR3 is TGTGCCAGCAGCTTAGGGGGACAGATTGAAGCTATCTTT. Translating it yields CASSLGGQIEAIF. The variable domain in full, completed from reference TRBV7-9 and TRBJ1-1, reads DTGVSQNPRHKITKRGQNVTFRCDPISEHNRLYWYRQTLGQGPEFLTYFQNEAQLEKSRLLSDRFSAERPKGSFSTLEIQRTEQGDSAMYLCASSLGGQIEAIFGQGTRLTVV.

For this clonotype: A read error may be the cause here, since a much bigger clone is one base away. The rearrangement links TRBV7-6 to TRBJ2-3; D may be TRBD1 or TRBD2 (5 bases each). The CDR3 runs 17 residues. Trimming cost V 4 bases and J 3 bases, with 20 bases left between them. The germline V gene encodes CDR1 SGHVS and CDR2 FNYEAQ. CDR3 sequence (DNA): TGTGCCAGCAGCTCCAGAGGTCGGGGCGAGGTAACAGATACGCAGTATTTT. The encoded protein is CASSSRGRGEVTDTQYF. Drawing the rest from reference TRBV7-6 and TRBJ2-3, the complete variable domain is GAGVSQSPRYKVTKRGQDVALRCDPISGHVSLYWYRQALGQGPEFLTYFNYEAQQDKSGLPNDRFSAERPEGSISTLTIQRTEQRDSAMYRCASSSRGRGEVTDTQYFGPGTRLTVL.

The chain joins TRBV6-2 or TRBV6-3 to TRBJ2-2; weak D call: TRBD2 (6 bases). V dropped 8 bases and J dropped 6 bases, with 16 bases sitting between them. The CDR3 runs to 14 residues. CDR1 and CDR2 from the germline V gene are MNHEY and SVGEGT. The CDR3 bases are TGTGCCAGCGCTCACCTGGGCGGGGCCGGGGAGCTGTTTTTT. As protein: CASAHLGGAGELFF.

Concerning this clonotype itself: A much larger clone lies one base from this, so it may be a read error. The V and J genes are TRBV30 and TRBJ1-1; D is ambiguous. The V end was cut by 1 base, the J end by 7 bases, with 7 bases between. CDR3 size: 11 residues. CDR1 and CDR2 from the germline V gene are GTSNPN and SVGIG (reference sequence). The CDR3 DNA is TGTGCCTGGAGTGACGGCAATGAAGCTTTCTTT. It yields the protein CAWSDGNEAFF.

This rearrangement joins TRBV9 to TRBJ1-1, with no clear D. Trimming cost V 0 bases and J 1 base, with 7 bases left between them. CDR3 length: 14 residues. The germline V gene encodes CDR1 SGDLS and CDR2 YYNGEE. CDR3 in amino acids: CASSVAAANTEAFF. As DNA, the CDR3 is TGTGCCAGCAGCGTAGCTGCGGCGAACACTGAAGCTTTCTTT.

This chain joins TRBV27 and TRBJ2-7, with 7 bases matching TRBD1. The CDR3 extends over 14 amino acids. J was trimmed by 1 base and V by 8 bases; bases with no gene match: 8. From germline, CDR1 is MNHEY and CDR2 SMNVEV (reference sequence). The CDR3 DNA reads as TGTGCCAGCCGAGAGACAGGGCCGTCCTACGAGCAGTACTTC. This encodes CASRETGPSYEQYF.